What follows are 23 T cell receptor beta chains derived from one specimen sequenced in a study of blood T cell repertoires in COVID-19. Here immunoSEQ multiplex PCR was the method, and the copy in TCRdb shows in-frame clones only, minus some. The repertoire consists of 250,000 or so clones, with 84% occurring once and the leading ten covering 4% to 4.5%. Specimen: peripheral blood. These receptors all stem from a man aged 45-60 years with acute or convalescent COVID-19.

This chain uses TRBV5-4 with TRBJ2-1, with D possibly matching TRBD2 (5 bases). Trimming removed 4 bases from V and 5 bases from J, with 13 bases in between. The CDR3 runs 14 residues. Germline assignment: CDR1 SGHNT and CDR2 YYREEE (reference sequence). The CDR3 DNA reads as TGTGCCAGCAGCCCAATCCCGGGGAACAATGAGCAGTTCTTC. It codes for CASSPIPGNNEQFF.

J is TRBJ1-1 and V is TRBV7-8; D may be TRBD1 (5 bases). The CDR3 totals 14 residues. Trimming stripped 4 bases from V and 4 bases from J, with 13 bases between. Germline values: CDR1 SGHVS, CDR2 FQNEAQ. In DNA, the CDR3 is TGTGCCAGCAGCTCGTTCCAGGGATCCACTGAAGCTTTCTTT. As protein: CASSSFQGSTEAFF.

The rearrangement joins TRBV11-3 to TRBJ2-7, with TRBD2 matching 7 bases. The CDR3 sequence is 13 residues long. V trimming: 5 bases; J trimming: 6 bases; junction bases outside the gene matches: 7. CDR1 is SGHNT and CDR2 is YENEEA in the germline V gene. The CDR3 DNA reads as TGTGCCAGCAGCCCCGACGGGAGGCTCGAGCAGTACTTC. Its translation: CASSPDGRLEQYF.

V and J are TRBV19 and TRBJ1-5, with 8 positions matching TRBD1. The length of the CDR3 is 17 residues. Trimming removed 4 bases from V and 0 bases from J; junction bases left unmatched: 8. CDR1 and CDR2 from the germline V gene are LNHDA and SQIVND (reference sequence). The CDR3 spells CASSTSDRVYSNQPQHF. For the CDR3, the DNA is TGTGCCAGTAGTACCTCGGACAGGGTCTATAGCAATCAGCCCCAGCATTTT.

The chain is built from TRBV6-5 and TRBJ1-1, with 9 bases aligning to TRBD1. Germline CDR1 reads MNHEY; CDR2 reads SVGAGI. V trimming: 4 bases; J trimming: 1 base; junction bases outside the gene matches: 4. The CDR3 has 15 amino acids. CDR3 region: CASSSGGQGNTEAFF. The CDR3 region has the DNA TGTGCCAGCAGTTCCGGGGGACAGGGGAACACTGAAGCTTTCTTT.

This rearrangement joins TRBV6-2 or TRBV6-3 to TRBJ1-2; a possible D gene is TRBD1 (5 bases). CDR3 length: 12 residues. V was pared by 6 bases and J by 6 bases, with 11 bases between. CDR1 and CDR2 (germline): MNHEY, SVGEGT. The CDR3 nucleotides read TGTGCCAGCAGCTGGGGGGAAAATGGCTACACCTTC. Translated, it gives CASSWGENGYTF.

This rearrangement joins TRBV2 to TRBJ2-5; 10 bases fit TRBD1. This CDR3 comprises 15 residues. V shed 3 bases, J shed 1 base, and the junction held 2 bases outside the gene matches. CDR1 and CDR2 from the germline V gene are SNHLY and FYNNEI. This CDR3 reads CASSEGQGIQETQYF. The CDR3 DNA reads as TGTGCCAGCAGTGAGGGACAGGGGATCCAAGAGACCCAGTACTTC.

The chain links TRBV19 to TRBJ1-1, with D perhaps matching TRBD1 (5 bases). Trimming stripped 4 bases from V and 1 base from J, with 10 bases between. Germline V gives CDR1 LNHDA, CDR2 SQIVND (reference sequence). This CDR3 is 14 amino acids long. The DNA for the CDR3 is TGTGCCAGTAGTAATGGTAGGGGGAACACTGAAGCTTTCTTT. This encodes CASSNGRGNTEAFF.

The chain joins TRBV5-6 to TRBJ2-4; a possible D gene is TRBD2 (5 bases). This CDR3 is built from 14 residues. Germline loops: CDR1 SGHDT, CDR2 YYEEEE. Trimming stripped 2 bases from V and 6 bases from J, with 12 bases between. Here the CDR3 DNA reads TGTGCCAGCAGCTTAGGTGGACGGGGAAACATTCAGTACTTC. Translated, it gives CASSLGGRGNIQYF. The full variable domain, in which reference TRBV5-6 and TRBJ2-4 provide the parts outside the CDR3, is DAGVTQSPTHLIKTRGQQVTLRCSPKSGHDTVSWYQQALGQGPQFIFQYYEEEERQRGNFPDRFSGHQFPNYSSELNVNALLLGDSALYLCASSLGGRGNIQYFGAGTRLSVL.

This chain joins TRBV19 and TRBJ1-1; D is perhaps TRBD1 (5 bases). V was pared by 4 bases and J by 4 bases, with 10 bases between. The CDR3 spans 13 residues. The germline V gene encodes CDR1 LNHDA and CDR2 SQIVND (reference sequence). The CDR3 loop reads CASSRAGITEAFF. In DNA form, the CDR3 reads TGTGCCAGTAGTAGGGCAGGGATCACTGAAGCTTTCTTT.

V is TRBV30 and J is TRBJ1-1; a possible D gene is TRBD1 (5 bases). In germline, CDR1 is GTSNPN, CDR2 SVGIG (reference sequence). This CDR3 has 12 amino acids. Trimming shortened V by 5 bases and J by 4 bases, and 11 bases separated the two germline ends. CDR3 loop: CAWGNGGTEAFF. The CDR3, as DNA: TGTGCCTGGGGTAACGGGGGCACTGAAGCTTTCTTT.

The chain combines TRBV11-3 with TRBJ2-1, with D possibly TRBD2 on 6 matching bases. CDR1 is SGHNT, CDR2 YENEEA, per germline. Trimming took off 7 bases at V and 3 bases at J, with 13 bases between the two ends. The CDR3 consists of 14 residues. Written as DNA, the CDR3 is TGTGCCAGCACGGGAGAACCCAGCTACAATGAGCAGTTCTTC. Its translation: CASTGEPSYNEQFF.

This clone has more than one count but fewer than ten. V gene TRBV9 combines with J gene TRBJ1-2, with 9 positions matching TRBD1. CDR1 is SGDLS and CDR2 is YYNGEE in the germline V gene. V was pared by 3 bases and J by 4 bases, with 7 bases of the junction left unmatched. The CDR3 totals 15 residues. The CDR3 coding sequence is TGTGCCAGCAGCGAGGGACAGGGAGGTGGCTATGGCTACACCTTC. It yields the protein CASSEGQGGGYGYTF. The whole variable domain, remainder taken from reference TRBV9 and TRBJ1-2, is DSGVTQTPKHLITATGQRVTLRCSPRSGDLSVYWYQQSLDQGLQFLIQYYNGEERAKGNILERFSAQQFPDLHSELNLSSLELGDSALYFCASSEGQGGGYGYTFGSGTRLTVV.

CDR3 amino acids: CSAAGVGEQYF. In DNA, the CDR3 is TGCAGTGCGGCGGGGGTAGGCGAGCAGTACTTC. J is TRBJ2-7 and V is TRBV20-1, with 7 bases matching TRBD2. The CDR3 has 11 amino acids. After removal of 6 bases from V and 6 bases from J, the junction contained 5 bases not matched to a gene. Germline V CDR1 and CDR2: DFQATT, SNEGSKA (reference sequence).

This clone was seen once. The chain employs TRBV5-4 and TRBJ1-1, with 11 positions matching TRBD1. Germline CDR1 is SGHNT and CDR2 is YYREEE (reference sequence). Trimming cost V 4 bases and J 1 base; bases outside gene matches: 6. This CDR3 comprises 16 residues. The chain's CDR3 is CASSADRGQRNTEAFF. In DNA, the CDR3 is TGTGCCAGCAGCGCGGACAGGGGGCAAAGGAACACTGAAGCTTTCTTT. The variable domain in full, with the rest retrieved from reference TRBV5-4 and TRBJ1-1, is ETGVTQSPTHLIKTRGQQVTLRCSSQSGHNTVSWYQQALGQGPQFIFQYYREEENGRGNFPPRFSGLQFPNYSSELNVNALELDDSALYLCASSADRGQRNTEAFFGQGTRLTVV.

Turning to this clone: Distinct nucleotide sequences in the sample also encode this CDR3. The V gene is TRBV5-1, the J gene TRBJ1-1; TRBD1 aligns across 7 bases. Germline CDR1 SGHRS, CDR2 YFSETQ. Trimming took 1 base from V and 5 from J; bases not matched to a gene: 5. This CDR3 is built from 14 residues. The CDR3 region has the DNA TGCGCCAGCAGCTTGACAGGGGAGGTGACTGAAGCTTTCTTT. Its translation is CASSLTGEVTEAFF.

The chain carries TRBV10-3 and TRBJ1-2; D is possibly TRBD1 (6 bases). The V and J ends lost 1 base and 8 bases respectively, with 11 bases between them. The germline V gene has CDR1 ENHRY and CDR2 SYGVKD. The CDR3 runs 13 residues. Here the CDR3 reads CAISELQGRGYTF. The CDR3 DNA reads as TGTGCCATCAGTGAGTTACAGGGTAGGGGCTACACCTTC.

The chain's CDR3 is CASSWLDRGEKLFF. The CDR3 nucleotides read TGCGCCAGCAGCTGGCTAGACAGGGGGGAAAAACTGTTTTTT. The chain carries TRBV5-1 and TRBJ1-4; 9 nucleotides agree with TRBD1. With V trimmed by 3 bases and J by 8 bases, 5 bases remained unmatched. Germline lookup yields CDR1 SGHRS and CDR2 YFSETQ. The CDR3 loop spans 14 amino acids.

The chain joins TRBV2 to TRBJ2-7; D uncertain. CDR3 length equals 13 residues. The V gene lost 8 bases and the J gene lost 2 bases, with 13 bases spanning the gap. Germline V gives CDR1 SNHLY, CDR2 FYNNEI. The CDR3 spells CASGGPHPYEQYF. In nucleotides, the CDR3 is TGTGCCAGCGGCGGCCCCCACCCCTACGAGCAGTACTTC.

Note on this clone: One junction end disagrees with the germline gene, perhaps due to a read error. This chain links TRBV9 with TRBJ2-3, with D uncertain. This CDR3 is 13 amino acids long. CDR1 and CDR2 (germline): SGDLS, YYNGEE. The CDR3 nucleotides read TGTGCCAGCAGCGCCTACAGCAGAGATACGCAGTATTTT. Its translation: CASSAYSRDTQYF.

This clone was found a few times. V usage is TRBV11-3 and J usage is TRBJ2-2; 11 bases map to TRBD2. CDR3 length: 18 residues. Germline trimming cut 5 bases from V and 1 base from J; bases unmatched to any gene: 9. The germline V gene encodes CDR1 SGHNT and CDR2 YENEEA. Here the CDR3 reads CASSPTSGLAGNTGELFF. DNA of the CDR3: TGTGCCAGCAGCCCAACATCCGGACTAGCGGGGAACACCGGGGAGCTGTTTTTT.

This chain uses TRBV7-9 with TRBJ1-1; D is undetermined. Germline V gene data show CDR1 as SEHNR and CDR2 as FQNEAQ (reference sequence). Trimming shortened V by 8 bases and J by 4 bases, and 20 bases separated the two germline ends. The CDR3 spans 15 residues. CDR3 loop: CASLNLEREGTEAFF. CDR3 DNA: TGTGCCAGCCTAAATCTCGAACGGGAGGGCACTGAAGCTTTCTTT.

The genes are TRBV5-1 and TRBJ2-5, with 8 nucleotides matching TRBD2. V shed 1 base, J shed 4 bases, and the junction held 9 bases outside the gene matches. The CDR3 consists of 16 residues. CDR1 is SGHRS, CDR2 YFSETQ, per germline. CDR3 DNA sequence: TGCGCCAGCAGCTTGTATGGCGGGAGGCAAGGAGAGACCCAGTACTTC. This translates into CASSLYGGRQGETQYF.